A single sample is the source of the 14 T cell receptor beta chains below, sequenced in a study of CXCR3-negative and CXCR3-positive naive CD8 T cells. Carrying UMI labels, the TRB cDNA libraries were prepared through 5' RACE. TCRdb reanalyzed the 5' RACE reads, giving one entry per CDR3 protein sequence and no DNA. This sample carries 5,800 or so distinct CDR3 sequences, with around 1.6% going to the ten biggest clones. Material: naive CXCR3- CD8+ T cells from blood. As for subset: CD45RO-CCR7+CD27+CD95- naive CD8+ T cells lacking CXCR3 (TNR3-). The origin of the receptors is a human donor in good health. Some clones in this sample may be carry-over from other donors' samples.

By frequency, this clonotype is medium-sized. The chain combines TRBV10-3 with TRBJ2-6; TCRdb indicates TRBD1, and absent DNA this call remains unverified. The CDR3 extends over 15 amino acids. The germline CDR1 and CDR2 sequences are ENHRY and SYGVKD. The CDR3 spells CAINPGSSGANVLTF.

This CDR3 is CASSYSRTSTNEQFF. The chain couples TRBV6-6 to TRBJ2-1; with no DNA, the TCRdb D assignment of TRBD2 cannot be verified. CDR1 and CDR2 (germline): MNHNY, SVGAGI (reference sequence). The CDR3 consists of 15 residues.

This rearrangement joins TRBV30 to TRBJ1-1. Germline V CDR1 and CDR2: GTSNPN, SVGIG (reference sequence). This CDR3 has 12 residues. CDR3: CAWSGLNTEAFF.

This clonotype is identified as medium-sized from frequency. The chain couples TRBV6-5 to TRBJ2-7; TCRdb selects TRBD1, and the lack of DNA leaves this call unchecked. This CDR3 has 15 residues. Germline lookup yields CDR1 MNHEY and CDR2 SVGAGI. The CDR3 reads CASSFHDRGLNEQYF.

This clonotype is deemed medium-sized (0.01 to 0.1%) by its frequency. CDR3 in amino acids: CASSHRDRDYEQYF. The chain joins TRBV14 to TRBJ2-7; TCRdb proposes TRBD1, but this gene call is untestable without DNA. The germline V gene has CDR1 SGHDN and CDR2 FVKESK. The CDR3 extends over 14 amino acids.

The chain links TRBV27 to TRBJ1-6; TCRdb designates TRBD1, a call that cannot be tested without DNA. Germline V gene lookup returns CDR1 MNHEY and CDR2 SMNVEV (reference sequence). The CDR3 is 16 amino acids. The CDR3 loop reads CASSAETGGYNSPLHF.

The chain is built from TRBV23-1 and TRBJ2-7; TCRdb's D call of TRBD1 is untestable without DNA. TRBV23-1 has ORF status, its function being uncertain. The CDR3 loop spans 17 amino acids. The CDR3 loop reads CASRNPTDRGPVYEQYF.

This clonotype is identified as medium-sized from frequency. The chain is built from TRBV29-1 and TRBJ1-2; TCRdb designates TRBD1, a call that cannot be tested without DNA. Germline CDR1 is SQVTM and CDR2 is ANQGSEA. The length of the CDR3 is 13 residues. CDR3 region: CSAHTGGEYGYTF.

Considering frequency, this clonotype is medium-sized (0.01 to 0.1%). The V call is TRBV29-1, the J call TRBJ1-2; TCRdb's D call, TRBD1, is unchecked because there is no DNA. The CDR3 loop spans 12 amino acids. Germline V gene lookup returns CDR1 SQVTM and CDR2 ANQGSEA. CDR3 sequence reads: CSSADRVYGYTF.

V usage is TRBV18 and J usage is TRBJ2-3; without DNA, the TCRdb call of TRBD1 cannot be checked. CDR3 length equals 17 residues. Germline CDR1 reads KGHSH; CDR2 reads LQKENI. The CDR3 here is CASSPPGQGGITDTQYF.

Frequency places this clonotype as medium-sized (0.01 to 0.1%). The CDR3 protein is CASSLKGPSNQPQHF. The chain employs TRBV5-6 and TRBJ1-5; TCRdb indicates TRBD1, and absent DNA this call remains unverified. Germline loops: CDR1 SGHDT, CDR2 YYEEEE. CDR3 length equals 15 residues.

Its frequency marks this clonotype as medium-sized. This rearrangement joins TRBV4-1 to TRBJ1-1; no DNA is available, so the TRBD1 call from TCRdb remains unchecked. This CDR3 contains 14 residues. Germline V CDR1 and CDR2: MGHRA, YSYEKL. The CDR3 loop is CASSQEGGNTEAFF.

According to its frequency, this clonotype is medium-sized. The chain couples TRBV27 to TRBJ1-6; TCRdb names TRBD1, which stays unverified in the absence of DNA. The CDR3 spans 14 residues. The germline CDR1 and CDR2 sequences are MNHEY and SMNVEV (reference sequence). The CDR3 here is CASSGGQSYSPLHF.

This clonotype is labeled medium-sized based on frequency. This sequence joins TRBV5-1 and TRBJ2-1; checking the TCRdb D call of TRBD1 is not possible without DNA. This CDR3 has 16 amino acids. The germline V gene has CDR1 SGHRS and CDR2 YFSETQ. The CDR3 protein is CASSSDGTGIYNEQFF.